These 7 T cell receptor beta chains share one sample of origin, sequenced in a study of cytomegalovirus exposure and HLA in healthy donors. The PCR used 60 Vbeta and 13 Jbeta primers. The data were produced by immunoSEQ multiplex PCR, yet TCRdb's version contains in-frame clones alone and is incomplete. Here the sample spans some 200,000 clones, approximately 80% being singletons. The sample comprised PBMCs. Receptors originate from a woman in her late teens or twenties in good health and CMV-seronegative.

In DNA, the CDR3 is TGTGCCAGCAGCCCCAACACAGGGGGCACAGATACGCAGTATTTT. Protein product: CASSPNTGGTDTQYF. This chain uses TRBV7-9 with TRBJ2-3; 7 bases fit TRBD1. This CDR3 has 15 residues. Germline CDR1 SEHNR, CDR2 FQNEAQ (reference sequence). V trimming: 5 bases; J trimming: 1 base; junction bases outside the gene matches: 6.

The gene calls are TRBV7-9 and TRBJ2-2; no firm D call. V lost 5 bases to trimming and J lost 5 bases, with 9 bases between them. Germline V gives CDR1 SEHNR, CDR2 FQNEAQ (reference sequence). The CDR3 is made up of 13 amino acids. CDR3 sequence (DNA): TGTGCCAGCAGCACGACTGGGACCGGGGAGCTGTTTTTT. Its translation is CASSTTGTGELFF. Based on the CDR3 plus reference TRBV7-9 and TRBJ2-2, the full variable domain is DTGVSQNPRHKITKRGQNVTFRCDPISEHNRLYWYRQTLGQGPEFLTYFQNEAQLEKSRLLSDRFSAERPKGSFSTLEIQRTEQGDSAMYLCASSTTGTGELFFGEGSRLTVL.

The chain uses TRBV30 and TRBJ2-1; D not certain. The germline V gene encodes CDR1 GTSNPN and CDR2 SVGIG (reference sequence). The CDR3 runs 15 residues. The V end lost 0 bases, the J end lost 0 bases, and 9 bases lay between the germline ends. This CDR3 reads CAWSVFGYSYNEQFF. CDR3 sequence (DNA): TGTGCCTGGAGTGTTTTCGGTTACTCCTACAATGAGCAGTTCTTC. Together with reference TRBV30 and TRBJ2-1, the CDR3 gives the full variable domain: SQTIHQWPATLVQPVGSPLSLECTVEGTSNPNLYWYRQAAGRGLQLLFYSVGIGQISSEVPQNLSASRPQDRQFILSSKKLLLSDSGFYLCAWSVFGYSYNEQFFGPGTRLTVL.

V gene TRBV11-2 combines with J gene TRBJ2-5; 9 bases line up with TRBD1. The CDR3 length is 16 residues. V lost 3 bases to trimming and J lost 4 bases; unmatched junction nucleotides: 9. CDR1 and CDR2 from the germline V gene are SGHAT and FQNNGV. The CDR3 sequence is CASSLRTGDGVETQYF. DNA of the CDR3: TGTGCCAGCAGCTTGCGGACAGGGGATGGGGTAGAGACCCAGTACTTC. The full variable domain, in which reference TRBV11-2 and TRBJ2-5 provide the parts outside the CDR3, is EAGVAQSPRYKIIEKRQSVAFWCNPISGHATLYWYQQILGQGPKLLIQFQNNGVVDDSQLPKDRFSAERLKGVDSTLKIQPAKLEDSAVYLCASSLRTGDGVETQYFGPGTRLLVL.

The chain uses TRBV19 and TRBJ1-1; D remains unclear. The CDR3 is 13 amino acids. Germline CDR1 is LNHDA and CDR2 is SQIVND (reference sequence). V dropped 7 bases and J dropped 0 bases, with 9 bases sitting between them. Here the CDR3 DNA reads TGTGCCAGTATCCCAACGGTGAACACTGAAGCTTTCTTT. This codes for CASIPTVNTEAFF.

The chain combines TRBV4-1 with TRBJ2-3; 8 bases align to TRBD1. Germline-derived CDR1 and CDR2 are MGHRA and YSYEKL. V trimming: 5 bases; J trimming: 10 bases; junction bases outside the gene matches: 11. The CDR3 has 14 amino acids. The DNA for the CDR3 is TGCGCCAGCAGCTCGTATAGCGGACAGGGATCGCAGTATTTT. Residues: CASSSYSGQGSQYF.

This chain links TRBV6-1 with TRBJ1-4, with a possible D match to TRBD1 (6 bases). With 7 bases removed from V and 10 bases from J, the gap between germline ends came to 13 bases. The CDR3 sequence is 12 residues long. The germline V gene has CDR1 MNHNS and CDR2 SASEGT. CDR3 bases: TGTGCCAGCACCCCCCAGGGGTTAAAACTGTTTTTT. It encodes CASTPQGLKLFF.